This T cell receptor beta chain was sequenced for a study of human T cells and chemical hapten exposure. V lost 5 bases and J lost 0; bases outside the gene matches: 9. The CDR3 loop spans 18 amino acids. CDR1 and CDR2 from the germline V gene are SGHAT and FQNNGV. Time point in this sample: patch test 2, 6 weeks after DPC sensitization. Described treatment: therapeutic diphenylcyclopropenone sensitization with weekly scalp DPC. Venepuncture was done earlier than the placement of each patch test. Using its own MiXCR run on the RACE reads, TCRdb lists one record per CDR3 protein. The table has approximately 91,000 distinct CDR3 sequences, roughly 11% seen once; the top ten hold around 1.5%. This clonotype was counted a few times.

Sequences were derived from whole blood, sampled in connection with sensitization to the hapten diphenylcyclopropenone (DPC). This receptor was identified in a man between 18 and 35 years old with alopecia areata. Some clones in this sample may be carry-over from other donors' samples. V and J are TRBV11-2 and TRBJ2-3, with 12 bases aligning to TRBD2. DNA for the CDR3: TGTGCCAGCAGCCCGCTCCCCGGACTAGCGGGGAGCACAGATACGCAGTATTTT. This translates into CASSPLPGLAGSTDTQYF. Full variable domain (rest looked up from reference TRBV11-2 and TRBJ2-3): EAGVAQSPRYKIIEKRQSVAFWCNPISGHATLYWYQQILGQGPKLLIQFQNNGVVDDSQLPKDRFSAERLKGVDSTLKIQPAKLEDSAVYLCASSPLPGLAGSTDTQYFGPGTRLTVL.